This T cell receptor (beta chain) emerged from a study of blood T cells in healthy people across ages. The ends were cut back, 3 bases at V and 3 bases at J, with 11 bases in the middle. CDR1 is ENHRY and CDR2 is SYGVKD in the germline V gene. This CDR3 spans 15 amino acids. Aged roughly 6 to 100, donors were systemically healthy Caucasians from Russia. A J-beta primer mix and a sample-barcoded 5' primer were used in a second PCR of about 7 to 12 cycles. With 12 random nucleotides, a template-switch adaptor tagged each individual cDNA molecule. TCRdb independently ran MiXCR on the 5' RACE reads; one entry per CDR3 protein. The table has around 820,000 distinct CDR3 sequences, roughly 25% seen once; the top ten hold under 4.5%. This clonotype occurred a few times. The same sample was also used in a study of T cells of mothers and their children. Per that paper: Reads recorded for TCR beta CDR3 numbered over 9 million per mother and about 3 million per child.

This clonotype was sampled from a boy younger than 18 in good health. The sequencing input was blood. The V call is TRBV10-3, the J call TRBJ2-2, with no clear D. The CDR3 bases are TGTGCCATCAGTGAAACCGACTCCTACACCGGGGAGCTGTTTTTT. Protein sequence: CAISETDSYTGELFF.